These 17 T cell receptor beta chains originate from one sample sequenced in a study of OX40 agonist ivuxolimab in advanced cancers. Assay used: immunoSEQ multiplex PCR; TCRdb lists only in-frame clones, some missing. The sample gives roughly 69,000 clones, just under 85% of which show up once; roughly 9.2% is in the top ten. The input for sequencing was CD4+ or CD8+ T cells sorted from blood, taken in a trial of the OX40 agonist ivuxolimab. The origin of the receptors is an adult with an advanced solid tumor such as melanoma, head and neck, liver or kidney cancer.

The chain links TRBV19 to TRBJ1-1; 8 nucleotides align to TRBD1. V was clipped by 5 bases and J by 2 bases; unmatched bases: 4. From germline, CDR1 is LNHDA and CDR2 SQIVND (reference sequence). CDR3 length: 14 residues. The CDR3 DNA follows: TGTGCCAGTAGTGTGCAGGGGGCTAACACTGAAGCTTTCTTT. It translates to CASSVQGANTEAFF. Full variable domain (outside the CDR3, taken from reference TRBV19 and TRBJ1-1): DGGITQSPKYLFRKEGQNVTLSCEQNLNHDAMYWYRQDPGQGLRLIYYSQIVNDFQKGDIAEGYSVSREKKESFPLTVTSAQKNPTAFYLCASSVQGANTEAFFGQGTRLTVV.

The V call is TRBV9, the J call TRBJ1-1, with D possibly matching TRBD1 (5 bases). The V gene lost 0 bases and the J gene lost 4 bases, with 13 bases spanning the gap. The CDR3 is made up of 15 amino acids. Germline V gene lookup returns CDR1 SGDLS and CDR2 YYNGEE. The CDR3, as DNA: TGTGCCAGCAGCGTAGATGCAGGGTCGAGCACTGAAGCTTTCTTT. Protein sequence: CASSVDAGSSTEAFF.

This sequence joins TRBV5-4 and TRBJ2-5; perhaps TRBD1 as D (5 bases). Trimming left V 0 bases short and J 0 bases short, with 9 bases between. Germline CDR1 is SGHNT and CDR2 is YYREEE (reference sequence). This CDR3 has 15 residues. The CDR3 loop is CASSLATAYQETQYF. The CDR3 nucleotides read TGTGCCAGCAGCTTGGCGACAGCTTACCAAGAGACCCAGTACTTC.

This chain uses TRBV4-1 with TRBJ1-1; D not resolved. Trimming removed 3 bases from V and 1 base from J, with 18 bases in between. In germline, CDR1 is MGHRA, CDR2 YSYEKL. The CDR3 is made up of 17 amino acids. The CDR3 DNA reads as TGCGCCAGCAGCCAGTCCTTCGTGATGAGACGGAACACTGAAGCTTTCTTT. It encodes CASSQSFVMRRNTEAFF.

This clone was seen a single time. The chain carries TRBV6-5 and TRBJ2-2, with D perhaps matching TRBD1 (6 bases). Germline V gene lookup returns CDR1 MNHEY and CDR2 SVGAGI. V was shortened by 6 bases and J by 5 bases, with 10 bases between the two germline ends. The CDR3 totals 13 residues. CDR3 in amino acids: CASSLTGTGELFF. The CDR3, as DNA: TGTGCCAGCAGCCTAACAGGGACCGGGGAGCTGTTTTTT.

The CDR3 sequence is CASSGLRGQQETQYF. The CDR3 region has the DNA TGTGCCAGCAGCGGCCTTCGGGGGCAGCAAGAGACCCAGTACTTC. V is TRBV5-6 and J is TRBJ2-5; either TRBD1 or TRBD2 may supply D (6 bases each). CDR1 is SGHDT, CDR2 YYEEEE, per germline. V dropped 4 bases and J dropped 2 bases, with 15 bases sitting between them. The CDR3 has 15 residues.

This rearrangement joins TRBV5-1 to TRBJ2-5, with D perhaps being TRBD1 or TRBD2 (5 bases each). Germline CDR1 is SGHRS and CDR2 is YFSETQ. The CDR3 length is 15 residues. The V end lost 2 bases, the J end lost 5 bases, and 16 bases lay between the germline ends. CDR3 loop: CASSFGTLSRETQYF. In nucleotides, the CDR3 is TGCGCCAGCAGCTTCGGGACCCTCTCCAGGGAGACCCAGTACTTC.

The rearrangement joins TRBV5-1 to TRBJ1-3, with D perhaps TRBD1 (5 bases). V shed 1 base and J shed 2 bases, with 10 bases lying between them. This CDR3 spans 15 amino acids. Germline-derived CDR1 and CDR2 are SGHRS and YFSETQ. In DNA, the CDR3 is TGCGCCAGCAGCTTGAGTGGGGCAGCTGGAAACACCATATATTTT. This gives the protein CASSLSGAAGNTIYF.

The CDR3 sequence is CASSFRGADSPYEQYF. CDR3 nucleotides: TGTGCCAGCAGCTTTAGGGGGGCGGACAGTCCCTACGAGCAGTACTTC. The V and J genes are TRBV7-2 and TRBJ2-7, with D possibly called TRBD1 or TRBD2 (6 bases each). V lost 3 bases, J lost 2 bases, and 17 bases lay in between. The V gene's germline CDR1 is SGHTA and CDR2 FQGNSA. This CDR3 is 16 amino acids long.

V usage is TRBV4-2 and J usage is TRBJ2-5; TRBD2 is a possible D gene (5 bases). The J call is uncertain, as TRBJ2-7 better fits the DNA end. CDR1 is LGHNA, CDR2 YNFKEQ, per germline. This CDR3 has 13 amino acids. CDR3 protein: CASSQEVGSEQYF. In nucleotides, the CDR3 is TGTGCCAGCAGCCAAGAGGTAGGGAGCGAGCAGTACTTC.

The V and J genes are TRBV7-6 and TRBJ2-2; D gene uncertain. The CDR3 has 12 residues. Germline V gene sequence: CDR1 SGHVS, CDR2 FNYEAQ. V was trimmed by 3 bases and J by 7 bases, leaving 6 bases between them. CDR3 bases: TGTGCCAGCAGCTTTTGGGGCGGGGAGCTGTTTTTT. Its protein is CASSFWGGELFF.

The rearrangement joins TRBV27 to TRBJ2-5, with 15 bases identical to TRBD2. J gave up 5 bases and V 6 bases, and 4 bases lay outside the gene matches. CDR3 length equals 15 residues. Germline assignment: CDR1 MNHEY and CDR2 SMNVEV (reference sequence). The CDR3 region has the DNA TGTGCCAGCAGAGGACTAGCGGGGGGGGAGGAGACCCAGTACTTC. This gives the protein CASRGLAGGEETQYF.

V usage is TRBV9 and J usage is TRBJ1-3; possible D gene TRBD1, 5 bases. CDR3 size: 12 residues. The V gene's germline CDR1 is SGDLS and CDR2 YYNGEE. V was shortened by 4 bases and J by 9 bases, with 11 bases between the two germline ends. CDR3: CASSPHGGTIYF. The CDR3 DNA sequence: TGTGCCAGCAGCCCCCATGGGGGCACCATATATTTT.

The sample holds a few counts of this clone. The chain combines TRBV5-1 with TRBJ2-1, with 9 bases aligning to TRBD1. The CDR3 is 18 amino acids. V gave up 1 base and J gave up 1 base; unmatched junction bases: 9. The germline gives CDR1 SGHRS, CDR2 YFSETQ. The CDR3 protein is CASSLPPPGQGSYNEQFF. The CDR3 DNA reads as TGCGCCAGCAGCTTGCCCCCTCCGGGACAGGGTTCCTACAATGAGCAGTTCTTC.

The rearrangement uses TRBV9 and TRBJ2-3; D unclear. Deletions cut 0 bases from V and 1 base from J, with 9 bases between. Germline CDR1 reads SGDLS; CDR2 reads YYNGEE. There are 15 residues in the CDR3. CDR3 in DNA: TGTGCCAGCAGCGTAGGTTCAGTACGCACAGATACGCAGTATTTT. Protein: CASSVGSVRTDTQYF.

V and J are TRBV2 and TRBJ1-3; 10 bases map to TRBD1. CDR3 length: 17 residues. V lost 6 bases, J lost 2 bases, and 10 bases stayed unmatched. Looked up from germline, CDR1 is SNHLY and CDR2 is FYNNEI. The CDR3 sequence is CASRVGQGSSTGNTIYF. CDR3 bases: TGTGCCAGCAGGGTGGGACAGGGGAGCTCAACTGGAAACACCATATATTTT. Using reference TRBV2 and TRBJ1-3 for the parts outside the CDR3, the full variable domain is EPEVTQTPSHQVTQMGQEVILRCVPISNHLYFYWYRQILGQKVEFLVSFYNNEISEKSEIFDDQFSVERPDGSNFTLKIRSTKLEDSAMYFCASRVGQGSSTGNTIYFGEGSWLTVV.

The V and J genes are TRBV25-1 and TRBJ2-7; TRBD2 matches 12 bases. This CDR3 region has 15 residues. V lost 4 bases and J lost 1; bases outside the gene matches: 2. Germline V gene lookup returns CDR1 MGHDK and CDR2 SYGVNS. CDR3 bases: TGTGCCAGCAGTGGACTAGCGGGAGCTTCCTACGAGCAGTACTTC. Translating it yields CASSGLAGASYEQYF.